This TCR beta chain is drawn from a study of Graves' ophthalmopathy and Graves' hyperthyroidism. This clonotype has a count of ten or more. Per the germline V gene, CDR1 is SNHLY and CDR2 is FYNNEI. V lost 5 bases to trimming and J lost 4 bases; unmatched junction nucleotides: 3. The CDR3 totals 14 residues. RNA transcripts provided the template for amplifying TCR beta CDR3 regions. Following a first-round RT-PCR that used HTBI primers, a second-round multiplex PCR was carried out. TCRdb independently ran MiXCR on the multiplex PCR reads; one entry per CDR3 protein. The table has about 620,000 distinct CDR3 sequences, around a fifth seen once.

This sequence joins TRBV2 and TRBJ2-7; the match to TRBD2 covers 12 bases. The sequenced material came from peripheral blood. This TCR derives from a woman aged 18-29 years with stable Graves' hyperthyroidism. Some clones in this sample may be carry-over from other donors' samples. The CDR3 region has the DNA TGTGCCAGCAGTAAAGGACTAGCGGGGTACGAGCAGTACTTC. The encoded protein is CASSKGLAGYEQYF.